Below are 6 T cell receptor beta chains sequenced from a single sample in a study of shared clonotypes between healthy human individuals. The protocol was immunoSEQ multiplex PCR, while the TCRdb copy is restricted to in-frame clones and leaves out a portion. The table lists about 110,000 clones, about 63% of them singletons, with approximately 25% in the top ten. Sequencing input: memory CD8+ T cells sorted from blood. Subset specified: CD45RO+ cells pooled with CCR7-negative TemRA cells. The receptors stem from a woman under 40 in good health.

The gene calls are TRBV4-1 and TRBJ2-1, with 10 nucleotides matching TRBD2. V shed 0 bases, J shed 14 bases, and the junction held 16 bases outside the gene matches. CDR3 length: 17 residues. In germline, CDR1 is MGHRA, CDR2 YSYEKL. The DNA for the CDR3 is TGCGCCAGCAGCCAAGAGCGAGCGGGAGGGCCAGGTGTGATGAAGTTCTTC. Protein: CASSQERAGGPGVMKFF.

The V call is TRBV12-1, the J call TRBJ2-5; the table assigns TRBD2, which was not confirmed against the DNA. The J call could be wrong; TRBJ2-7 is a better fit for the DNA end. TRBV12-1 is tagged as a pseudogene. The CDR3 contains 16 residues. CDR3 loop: CASSDTGTSGRCEQYF. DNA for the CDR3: TGTGCCAGCAGCGACACCGGGACTAGCGGGCGTTGCGAGCAGTACTTC.

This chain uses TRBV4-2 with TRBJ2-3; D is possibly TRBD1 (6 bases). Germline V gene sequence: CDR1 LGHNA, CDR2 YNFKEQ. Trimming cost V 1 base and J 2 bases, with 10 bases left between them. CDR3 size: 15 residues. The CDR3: CASSQGDTHTDTQYF. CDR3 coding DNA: TGTGCCAGCAGCCAAGGGGACACACACACAGATACGCAGTATTTT.

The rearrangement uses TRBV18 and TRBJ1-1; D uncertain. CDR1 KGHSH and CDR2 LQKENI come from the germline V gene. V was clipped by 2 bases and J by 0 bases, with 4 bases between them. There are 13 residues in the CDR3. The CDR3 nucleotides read TGTGCCAGCTCACCAGACATGAACACTGAAGCTTTCTTT. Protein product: CASSPDMNTEAFF. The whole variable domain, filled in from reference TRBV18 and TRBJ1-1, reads NAGVMQNPRHLVRRRGQEARLRCSPMKGHSHVYWYRQLPEEGLKFMVYLQKENIIDESGMPKERFSAEFPKEGPSILRIQQVVRGDSAAYFCASSPDMNTEAFFGQGTRLTVV.

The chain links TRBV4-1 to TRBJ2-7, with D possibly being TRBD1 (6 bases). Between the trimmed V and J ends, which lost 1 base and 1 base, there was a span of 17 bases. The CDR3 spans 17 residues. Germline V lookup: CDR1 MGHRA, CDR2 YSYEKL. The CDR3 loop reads CASSQVLQGSGSYEQYF. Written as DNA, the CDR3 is TGCGCCAGCAGCCAAGTTCTCCAGGGGAGTGGTTCCTACGAGCAGTACTTC.

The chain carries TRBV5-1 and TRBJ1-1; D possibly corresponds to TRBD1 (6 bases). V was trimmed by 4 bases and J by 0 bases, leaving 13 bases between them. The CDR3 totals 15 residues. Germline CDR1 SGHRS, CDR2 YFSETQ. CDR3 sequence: CASSTLGHLNTEAFF. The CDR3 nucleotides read TGCGCCAGCAGCACCCTGGGACACCTGAACACTGAAGCTTTCTTT.